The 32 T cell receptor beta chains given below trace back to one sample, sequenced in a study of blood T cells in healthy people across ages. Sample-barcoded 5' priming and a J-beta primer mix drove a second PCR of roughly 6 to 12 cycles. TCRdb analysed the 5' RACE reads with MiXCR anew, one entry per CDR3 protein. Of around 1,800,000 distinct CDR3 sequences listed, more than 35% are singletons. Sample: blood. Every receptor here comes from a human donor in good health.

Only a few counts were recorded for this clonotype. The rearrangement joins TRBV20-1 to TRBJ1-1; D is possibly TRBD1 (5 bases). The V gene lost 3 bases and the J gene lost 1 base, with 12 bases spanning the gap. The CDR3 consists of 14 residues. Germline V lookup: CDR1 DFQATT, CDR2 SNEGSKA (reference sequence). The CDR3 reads CSASLRGRNTEAFF. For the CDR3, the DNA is TGCAGTGCTAGTTTAAGGGGACGGAACACTGAAGCTTTCTTT.

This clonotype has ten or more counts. CDR3 DNA: TGTGCCAGGGGACACCCTTCTTTCTACAATGAGCAGTTCTTC. Translated, it gives CARGHPSFYNEQFF. The genes are TRBV7-3 and TRBJ2-1, with a tentative D call TRBD1 (6 bases). V dropped 9 bases and J dropped 3 bases, with 15 bases sitting between them. Germline CDR1 reads SGHTA; CDR2 reads FQGTGA. This CDR3 is 14 amino acids long.

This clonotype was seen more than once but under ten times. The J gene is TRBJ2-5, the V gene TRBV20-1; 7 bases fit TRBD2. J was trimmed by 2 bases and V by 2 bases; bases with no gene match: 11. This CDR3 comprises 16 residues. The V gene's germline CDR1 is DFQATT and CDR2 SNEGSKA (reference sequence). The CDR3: CSARPGSPGGQETQYF. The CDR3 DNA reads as TGCAGTGCTAGACCGGGTTCCCCCGGGGGGCAAGAGACCCAGTACTTC.

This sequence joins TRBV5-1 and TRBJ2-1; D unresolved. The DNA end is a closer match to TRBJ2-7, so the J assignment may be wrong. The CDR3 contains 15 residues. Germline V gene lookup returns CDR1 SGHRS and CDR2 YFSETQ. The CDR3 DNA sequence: TGCGCCAGCAGCTTGGGACTCCTTTCCTACAATGAGCAGTACTTC. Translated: CASSLGLLSYNEQYF.

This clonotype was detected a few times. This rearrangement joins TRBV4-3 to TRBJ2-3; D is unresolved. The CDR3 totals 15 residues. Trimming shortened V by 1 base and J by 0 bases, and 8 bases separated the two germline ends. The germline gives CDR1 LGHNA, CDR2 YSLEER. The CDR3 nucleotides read TGCGCCAGCAGCCAAGTACGCGTAAGCACAGATACGCAGTATTTT. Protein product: CASSQVRVSTDTQYF.

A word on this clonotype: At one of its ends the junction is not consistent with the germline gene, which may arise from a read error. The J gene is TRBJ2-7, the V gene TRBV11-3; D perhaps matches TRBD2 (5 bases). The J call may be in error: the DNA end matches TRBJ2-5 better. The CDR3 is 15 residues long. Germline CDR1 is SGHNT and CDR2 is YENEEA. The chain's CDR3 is CANSLNNGDGETQYF. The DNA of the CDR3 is TGTGCCAACAGCTTAAACAACGGGGATGGGGAGACCCAGTACTTC.

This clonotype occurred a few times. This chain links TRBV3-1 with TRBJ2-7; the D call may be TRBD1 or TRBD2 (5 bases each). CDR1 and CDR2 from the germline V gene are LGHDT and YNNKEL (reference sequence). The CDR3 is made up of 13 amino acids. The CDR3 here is CVSRIEGTYEQYF. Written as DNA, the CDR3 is TGTGTCTCCCGGATAGAGGGGACCTACGAGCAGTACTTC.

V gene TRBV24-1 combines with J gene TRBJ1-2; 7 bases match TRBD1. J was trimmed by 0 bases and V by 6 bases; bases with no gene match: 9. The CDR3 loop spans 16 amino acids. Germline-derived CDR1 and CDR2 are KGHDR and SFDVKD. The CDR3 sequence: CATSSGQDYPNYGYTF. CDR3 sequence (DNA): TGTGCCACCAGTTCTGGACAGGACTACCCTAACTATGGCTACACCTTC.

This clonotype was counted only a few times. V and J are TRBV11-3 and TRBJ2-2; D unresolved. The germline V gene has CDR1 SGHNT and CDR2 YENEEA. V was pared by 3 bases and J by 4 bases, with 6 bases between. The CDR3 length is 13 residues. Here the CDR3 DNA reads TGTGCCAGCAGCTTGACATCCACCGGGGAGCTGTTTTTT. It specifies CASSLTSTGELFF. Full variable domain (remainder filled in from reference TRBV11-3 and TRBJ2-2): EAGVVQSPRYKIIEKKQPVAFWCNPISGHNTLYWYLQNLGQGPELLIRYENEEAVDDSQLPKDRFSAERLKGVDSTLKIQPAELGDSAVYLCASSLTSTGELFFGEGSRLTVL.

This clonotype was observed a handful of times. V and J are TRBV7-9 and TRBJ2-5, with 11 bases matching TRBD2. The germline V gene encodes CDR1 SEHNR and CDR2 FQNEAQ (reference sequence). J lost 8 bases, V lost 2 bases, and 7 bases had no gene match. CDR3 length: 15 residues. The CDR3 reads CASSLILAGGRTQYF. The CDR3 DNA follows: TGTGCCAGCAGCTTAATCCTAGCGGGGGGCCGAACCCAGTACTTC.

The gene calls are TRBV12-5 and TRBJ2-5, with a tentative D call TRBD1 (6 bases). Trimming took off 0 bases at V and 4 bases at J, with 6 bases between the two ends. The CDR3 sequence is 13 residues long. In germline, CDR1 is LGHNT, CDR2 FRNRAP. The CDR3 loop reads CASGLVGGETQYF. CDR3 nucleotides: TGTGCTAGTGGTTTGGTAGGGGGAGAGACCCAGTACTTC.

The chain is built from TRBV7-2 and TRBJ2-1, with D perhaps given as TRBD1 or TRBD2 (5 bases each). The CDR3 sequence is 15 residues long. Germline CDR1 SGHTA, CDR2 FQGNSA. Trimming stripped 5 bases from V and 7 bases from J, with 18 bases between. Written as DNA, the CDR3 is TGTGCCAGCAGCCCTAGGGGAGAAAGGAGTAATGAGCAGTTCTTC. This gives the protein CASSPRGERSNEQFF.

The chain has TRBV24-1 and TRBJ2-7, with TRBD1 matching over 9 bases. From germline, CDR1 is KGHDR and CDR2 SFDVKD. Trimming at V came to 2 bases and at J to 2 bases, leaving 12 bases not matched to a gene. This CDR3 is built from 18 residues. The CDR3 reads CATSDSTPRQGVPYEQYF. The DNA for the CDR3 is TGTGCCACCAGTGATTCGACCCCGAGACAGGGGGTCCCCTACGAGCAGTACTTC.

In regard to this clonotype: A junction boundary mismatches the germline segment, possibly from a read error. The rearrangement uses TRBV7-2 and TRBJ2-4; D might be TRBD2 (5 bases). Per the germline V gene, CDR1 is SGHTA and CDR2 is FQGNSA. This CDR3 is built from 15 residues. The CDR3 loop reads CASSLWPGLKSIQYF. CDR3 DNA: TGTGCCAGCAGTCTATGGCCGGGGTTAAAAAGCATTCAGTACTTC.

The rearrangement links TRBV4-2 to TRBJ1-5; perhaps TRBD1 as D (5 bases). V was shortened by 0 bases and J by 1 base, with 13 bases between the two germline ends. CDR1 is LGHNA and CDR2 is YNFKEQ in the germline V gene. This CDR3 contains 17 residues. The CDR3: CASSQDPRTKSNQPQHF. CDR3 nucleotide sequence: TGTGCCAGCAGCCAAGATCCGCGGACAAAGAGCAATCAGCCCCAGCATTTT.

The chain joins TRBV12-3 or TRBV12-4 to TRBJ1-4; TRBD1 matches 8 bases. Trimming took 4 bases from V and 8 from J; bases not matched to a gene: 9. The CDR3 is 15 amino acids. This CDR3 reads CASSSVDRVGEKLFF. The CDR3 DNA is TGTGCCAGCAGTTCCGTGGACAGGGTAGGGGAAAAACTGTTTTTT.

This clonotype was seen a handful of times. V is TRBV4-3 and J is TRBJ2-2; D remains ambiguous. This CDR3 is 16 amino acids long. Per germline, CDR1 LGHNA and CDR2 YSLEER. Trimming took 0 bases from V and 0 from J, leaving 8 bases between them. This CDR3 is CASSQEGFANTGELFF. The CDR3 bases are TGCGCCAGCAGCCAAGAAGGATTCGCGAACACCGGGGAGCTGTTTTTT.

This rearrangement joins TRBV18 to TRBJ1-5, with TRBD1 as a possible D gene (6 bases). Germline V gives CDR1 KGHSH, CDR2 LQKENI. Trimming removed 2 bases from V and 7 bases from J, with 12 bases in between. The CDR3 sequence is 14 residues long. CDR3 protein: CASSPSGDGQPQHF. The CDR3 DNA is TGTGCCAGCTCACCATCAGGGGACGGCCAGCCCCAGCATTTT.

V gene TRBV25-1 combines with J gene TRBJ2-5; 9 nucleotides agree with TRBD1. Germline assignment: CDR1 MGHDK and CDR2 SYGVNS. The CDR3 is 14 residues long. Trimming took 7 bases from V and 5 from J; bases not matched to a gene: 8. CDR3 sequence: CASNRDREVETQYF. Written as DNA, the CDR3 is TGTGCCAGCAACCGGGACAGGGAGGTGGAGACCCAGTACTTC.

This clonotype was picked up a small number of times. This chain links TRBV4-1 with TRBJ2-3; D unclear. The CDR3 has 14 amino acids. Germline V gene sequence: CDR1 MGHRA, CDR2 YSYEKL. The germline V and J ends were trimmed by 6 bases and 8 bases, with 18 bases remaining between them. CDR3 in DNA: TGCGCCAGCAGACAATTCCCCGAGAAGGCTACGCAGTATTTT. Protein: CASRQFPEKATQYF.

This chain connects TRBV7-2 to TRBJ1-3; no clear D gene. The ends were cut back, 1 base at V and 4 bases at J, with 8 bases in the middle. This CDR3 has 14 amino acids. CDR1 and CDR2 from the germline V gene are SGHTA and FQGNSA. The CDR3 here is CASSLVRQGNTIYF. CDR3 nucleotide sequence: TGTGCCAGCAGCTTAGTGCGTCAGGGAAACACCATATATTTT.

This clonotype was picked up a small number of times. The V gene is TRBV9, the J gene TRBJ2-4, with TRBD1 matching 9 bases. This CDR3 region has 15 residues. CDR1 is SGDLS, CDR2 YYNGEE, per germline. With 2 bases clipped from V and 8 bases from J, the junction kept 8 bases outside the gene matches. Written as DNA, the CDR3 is TGTGCCAGCAGCGTTACAGGGGGCGATATGGACATTCAGTACTTC. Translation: CASSVTGGDMDIQYF.

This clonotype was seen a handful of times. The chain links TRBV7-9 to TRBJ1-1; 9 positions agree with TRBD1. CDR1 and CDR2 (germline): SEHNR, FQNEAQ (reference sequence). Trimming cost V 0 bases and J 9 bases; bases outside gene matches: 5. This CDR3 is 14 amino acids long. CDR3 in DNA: TGTGCCAGCAGCTTAGCGGGACAGGGCGTGCAAGCTTTCTTT. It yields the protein CASSLAGQGVQAFF.

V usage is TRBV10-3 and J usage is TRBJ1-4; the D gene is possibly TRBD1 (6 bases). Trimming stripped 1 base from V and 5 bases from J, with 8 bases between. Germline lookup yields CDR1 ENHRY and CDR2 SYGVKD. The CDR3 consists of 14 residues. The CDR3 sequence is CAISELQGNEKLFF. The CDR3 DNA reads TGTGCCATCAGTGAGTTGCAGGGGAATGAAAAACTGTTTTTT.

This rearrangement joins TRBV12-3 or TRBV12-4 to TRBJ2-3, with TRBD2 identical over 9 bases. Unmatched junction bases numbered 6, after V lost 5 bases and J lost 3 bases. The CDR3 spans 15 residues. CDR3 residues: CASSGGGASTDTQYF. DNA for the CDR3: TGTGCCAGCAGTGGCGGGGGGGCCTCGACAGATACGCAGTATTTT.

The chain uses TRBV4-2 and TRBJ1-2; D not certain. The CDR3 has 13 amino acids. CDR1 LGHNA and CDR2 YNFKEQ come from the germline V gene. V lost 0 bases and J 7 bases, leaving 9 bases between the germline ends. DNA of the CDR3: TGTGCCAGCAGCCAAGATACCCGCAGTGGCTACACCTTC. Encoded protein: CASSQDTRSGYTF.

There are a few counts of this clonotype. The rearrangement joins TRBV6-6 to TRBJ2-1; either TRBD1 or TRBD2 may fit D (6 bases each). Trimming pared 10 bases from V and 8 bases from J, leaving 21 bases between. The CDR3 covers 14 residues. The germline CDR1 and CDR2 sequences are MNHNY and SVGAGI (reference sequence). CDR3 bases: TGTGCCATTAACGATAGGGGGGTGGGCGATGAGCAGTTCTTC. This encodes CAINDRGVGDEQFF.

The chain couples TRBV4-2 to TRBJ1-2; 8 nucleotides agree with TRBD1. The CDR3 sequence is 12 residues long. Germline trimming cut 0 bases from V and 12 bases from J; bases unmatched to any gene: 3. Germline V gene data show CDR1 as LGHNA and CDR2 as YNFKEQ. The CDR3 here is CASSQDQGANTF. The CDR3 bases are TGTGCCAGCAGCCAAGATCAGGGGGCAAACACCTTC.

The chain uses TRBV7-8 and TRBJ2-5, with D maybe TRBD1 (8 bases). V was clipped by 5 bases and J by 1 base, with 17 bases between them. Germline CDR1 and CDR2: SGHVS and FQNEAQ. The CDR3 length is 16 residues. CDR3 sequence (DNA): TGTGCCAGCAGCATACAGGGGGGAGGGGTCCAAGAGACCCAGTACTTC. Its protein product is CASSIQGGGVQETQYF.

The CDR3 nucleotides read TGTGCCAGCAGTTCCCTGAGCGGGAAAGCTTTCTTT. It codes for CASSSLSGKAFF. J is TRBJ1-1 and V is TRBV28; the D is unclear. With 4 bases removed from V and 9 bases from J, the gap between germline ends came to 12 bases. There are 12 residues in the CDR3. Germline V gene lookup returns CDR1 MDHEN and CDR2 SYDVKM.

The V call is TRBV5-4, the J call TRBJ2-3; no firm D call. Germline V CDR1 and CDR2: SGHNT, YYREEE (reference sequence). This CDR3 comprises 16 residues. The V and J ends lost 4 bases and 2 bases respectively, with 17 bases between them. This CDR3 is CASSLDGSKVTDTQYF. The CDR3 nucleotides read TGTGCCAGCAGCCTGGATGGGTCCAAGGTCACAGATACGCAGTATTTT.

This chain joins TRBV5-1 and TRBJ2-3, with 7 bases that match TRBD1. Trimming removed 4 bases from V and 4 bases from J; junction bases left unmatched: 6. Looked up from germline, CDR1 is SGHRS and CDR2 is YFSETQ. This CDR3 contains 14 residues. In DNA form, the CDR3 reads TGCGCCAGCAGCAGAACAGGGGCCTCAGATACGCAGTATTTT. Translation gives CASSRTGASDTQYF. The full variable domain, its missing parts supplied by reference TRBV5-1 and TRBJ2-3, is KAGVTQTPRYLIKTRGQQVTLSCSPISGHRSVSWYQQTPGQGLQFLFEYFSETQRNKGNFPGRFSGRQFSNSRSEMNVSTLELGDSALYLCASSRTGASDTQYFGPGTRLTVL.